Listed here are 7 T cell receptor beta chains from one sample, sequenced in a study of cytotoxic CD8 clonotypes in ibrutinib-treated CLL (dated by TCRdb to the early 2020s). The library relied on the immunoSEQ multiplex PCR assay. TCRdb retrieved this table from immuneACCESS and kept in-frame rearrangements only. Not all clones are present; in checked studies, unresolved V genes account for under half, and no reason is known for the remainder. Within this sample are some 310,000 clones, with around four fifths of them counted one time only. The ten most abundant clones make up over 5.5% of the sample. The specimen was PBMCs, collected before ibrutinib treatment. These receptors were obtained from a human donor with chronic lymphocytic leukemia.

This chain joins TRBV6-1 and TRBJ2-7, with 10 positions matching TRBD2. In germline, CDR1 is MNHNS, CDR2 SASEGT. This CDR3 has 16 amino acids. V trimming: 0 bases; J trimming: 7 bases; junction bases outside the gene matches: 9. This chain's CDR3 is CASSEAFLAGASEQYF. CDR3 in DNA: TGTGCCAGCAGTGAAGCGTTTCTAGCGGGAGCGAGTGAGCAGTACTTC.

CDR3 sequence (DNA): TGTGCCAGCAGCCCGAGCTTAGGTCCCTCCTACGAGCAGTACTTC. This codes for CASSPSLGPSYEQYF. The V gene is TRBV9, the J gene TRBJ2-7; no clear D gene. V lost 4 bases to trimming and J lost 0 bases, with 14 bases between them. Germline CDR1 is SGDLS and CDR2 is YYNGEE. CDR3 size: 15 residues.

This chain links TRBV30 with TRBJ2-1, with 8 bases identical to TRBD2. The J segment lost 7 bases and the V segment lost 0 bases, leaving 8 bases of the junction unmatched. Germline loops: CDR1 GTSNPN, CDR2 SVGIG (reference sequence). The CDR3 has 15 amino acids. The CDR3 nucleotides are TGTGCCTGGAGTGTTGGGACTAGAACGAGGAATGAGCAGTTCTTC. Translated: CAWSVGTRTRNEQFF.

This clone has just a few counts. The gene calls are TRBV6-1 and TRBJ2-7; 7 nucleotides match TRBD2. Germline CDR1 and CDR2: MNHNS and SASEGT. Unmatched junction bases numbered 6, after V lost 5 bases and J lost 2 bases. CDR3 length: 14 residues. The CDR3 nucleotides read TGTGCCAGCAGTAAGGCGGGAGACACCTACGAGCAGTACTTC. This translates into CASSKAGDTYEQYF.

The gene calls are TRBV7-8 and TRBJ2-4; 9 bases align to TRBD2. The CDR3 is 17 amino acids. Germline loops: CDR1 SGHVS, CDR2 FQNEAQ. V gave up 5 bases and J gave up 3 bases; unmatched junction bases: 11. CDR3 region: CASSLGGGRAIKNIQYF. CDR3 DNA: TGTGCCAGCAGCCTCGGGGGCGGGAGGGCGATCAAAAACATTCAGTACTTC.

The rearrangement uses TRBV5-1 and TRBJ2-3; 7 bases match TRBD2. The CDR3 contains 15 residues. CDR1 is SGHRS, CDR2 YFSETQ, per germline. With 2 bases clipped from V and 2 bases from J, the junction kept 5 bases outside the gene matches. Here the CDR3 DNA reads TGCGCCAGCAGCTTTCTCCGGGACTACACAGATACGCAGTATTTT. It encodes CASSFLRDYTDTQYF.

The sample holds many counts of this clone. Sequence at one end of the junction differs from germline and may be a read error. This chain joins TRBV7-7 and TRBJ2-1, with 13 bases that match TRBD2. The CDR3 runs to 16 residues. Germline CDR1 is SSHAT and CDR2 is FNYEAQ (reference sequence). The CDR3 coding sequence is TGTGCTAGCAGCTTGGGACTAGCGGGACCCTCCAATGAGCAGTTCTTC. The encoded protein is CASSLGLAGPSNEQFF.